The 20 T cell receptor beta chains below all came from one sample that was sequenced in a study of spatial heterogeneity in lung cancer. Study-level findings and limits: Higher tumor mutation counts went along with higher counts of expanded intratumoral alpha and beta TCRs.

Time point here: sample taken at primary tumor resection. No antigens are known for them. MiXCR was run by TCRdb on the 5' RACE reads, yielding one entry per CDR3 protein. This table holds approximately 5,400 distinct CDR3 sequences, around 8% found once. The sequenced sample was lung tumor tissue, obtained at surgery. These receptors were obtained from a female donor with early-stage non-small cell lung cancer.

In its sample, this clonotype ranks as medium-sized. The chain recombines TRBV29-1 with TRBJ1-1; 8 bases match TRBD1. The CDR3 runs 15 residues. The V gene end was trimmed by 7 bases and the J gene end by 3 bases; junction bases not matched to a gene: 13. Germline assignment: CDR1 SQVTM and CDR2 ANQGSEA. The CDR3 DNA reads TGCAGCGCTACAGGGGGGGATCGTATTGACACTGAAGCTTTCTTT. Its translation is CSATGGDRIDTEAFF.

This clonotype came up many times. The chain is built from TRBV14 and TRBJ2-2, with D possibly being TRBD1 (5 bases). Trimming removed 1 base from V and 3 bases from J, with 9 bases in between. The germline V gene encodes CDR1 SGHDN and CDR2 FVKESK. The CDR3 extends over 15 amino acids. CDR3 protein: CASSQVDSYTGELFF. The CDR3, as DNA: TGTGCCAGCAGCCAAGTCGACAGCTACACCGGGGAGCTGTTTTTT. The full variable domain, in which reference TRBV14 and TRBJ2-2 provide the parts outside the CDR3, is EAGVTQFPSHSVIEKGQTVTLRCDPISGHDNLYWYRRVMGKEIKFLLHFVKESKQDESGMPNNRFLAERTGGTYSTLKVQPAELEDSGVYFCASSQVDSYTGELFFGEGSRLTVL.

In its sample, this clonotype ranks as medium-sized. The chain combines TRBV7-6 with TRBJ2-2; 9 positions agree with TRBD1. CDR1 is SGHVS, CDR2 FNYEAQ, per germline. The CDR3 has 14 amino acids. With 6 bases clipped from V and 3 bases from J, the junction kept 2 bases outside the gene matches. In nucleotides, the CDR3 is TGTGCCAGCAGACGGACAGGGGACACCGGGGAGCTGTTTTTT. Protein sequence: CASRRTGDTGELFF.

By frequency in the sample, this clonotype is medium-sized. CDR3 sequence (DNA): TGTGCCACCAGTGATCACCGACTAGCGGGGGAGCGGGAGACCCAGTACTTC. Translated: CATSDHRLAGERETQYF. The rearrangement joins TRBV24-1 to TRBJ2-5; TRBD2 aligns across 12 bases. This CDR3 comprises 17 residues. V shed 3 bases and J 5 bases; nucleotides not matched to a gene: 9. In germline, CDR1 is KGHDR, CDR2 SFDVKD.

This sequence joins TRBV12-3 or TRBV12-4 and TRBJ1-1; D remains unclear. The V end was cut by 6 bases, the J end by 0 bases, with 17 bases between. This CDR3 has 16 amino acids. The CDR3 reads CASRPPTRRVNTEAFF. DNA of the CDR3: TGTGCCAGCAGACCACCGACAAGGCGGGTGAACACTGAAGCTTTCTTT.

This clonotype ranks as medium-sized. This sequence joins TRBV11-2 and TRBJ2-7; 9 bases fit TRBD1. CDR3 size: 14 residues. Losses at the gene ends were 5 bases for V and 6 bases for J; bases not matched to a gene: 8. CDR1 and CDR2 (germline): SGHAT, FQNNGV. The CDR3 DNA is TGTGCCAGCAGCAAACAGGGGGCGCTTGGCGAGCAGTACTTC. Translating gives CASSKQGALGEQYF.

Relative to its sample, this clonotype is large. V is TRBV7-6 and J is TRBJ1-2, with D perhaps TRBD1 (6 bases). V lost 5 bases to trimming and J lost 4 bases, with 11 bases between them. This CDR3 is 13 amino acids long. The germline CDR1 and CDR2 sequences are SGHVS and FNYEAQ. The CDR3, as DNA: TGTGCCAGCAGCCAGGGGCCTGCCTATGGCTACACCTTC. Amino acid sequence: CASSQGPAYGYTF.

The table lists this clonotype with many counts. The V gene is TRBV4-1, the J gene TRBJ1-5; D may be TRBD1 (5 bases). CDR3 length: 15 amino acids. Trimming pared 1 base from V and 7 bases from J, leaving 14 bases between. Germline CDR1 is MGHRA and CDR2 is YSYEKL. The CDR3 region is CASSQGPAKGQPQHF. In nucleotides, the CDR3 is TGCGCCAGCAGCCAAGGCCCCGCAAAGGGGCAGCCCCAGCATTTT.

The gene calls are TRBV14 and TRBJ2-2; D is unclear. The germline V gene has CDR1 SGHDN and CDR2 FVKESK. CDR3 length equals 16 residues. The germline V and J ends were trimmed by 0 bases and 0 bases, with 8 bases remaining between them. The CDR3 DNA reads as TGTGCCAGCAGCCAAGAGGGCTCCTCGAACACCGGGGAGCTGTTTTTT. It specifies CASSQEGSSNTGELFF.

By share, this clonotype counts as medium-sized (0.01 to 0.1%). This chain connects TRBV28 to TRBJ1-5, with D unresolved. V dropped 1 base and J dropped 1 base, with 5 bases sitting between them. In germline, CDR1 is MDHEN, CDR2 SYDVKM. The CDR3 is 14 amino acids. DNA for the CDR3: TGTGCCAGCAGTTTATTGGCCAGCAATCAGCCCCAGCATTTT. Protein: CASSLLASNQPQHF.

This clonotype is labeled as medium-sized. V and J are TRBV5-1 and TRBJ1-2; maybe TRBD1 (5 bases). Trimming took off 6 bases at V and 4 bases at J, with 16 bases between the two ends. This CDR3 has 14 amino acids. In germline, CDR1 is SGHRS, CDR2 YFSETQ. The chain's CDR3 is CASTQDGGAYGYTF. CDR3 in DNA: TGCGCCAGCACGCAAGACGGAGGGGCCTATGGCTACACCTTC.

This clonotype was detected many times. The chain uses TRBV12-3 or TRBV12-4 and TRBJ2-1; 8 bases match TRBD2. This CDR3 is built from 12 residues. Trimming took 6 bases from V and 9 from J; bases not matched to a gene: 4. CDR3 protein: CASSRLALEQFF. For the CDR3, the DNA is TGTGCCAGCAGCCGACTAGCGCTTGAGCAGTTCTTC.

Many counts were recorded for this clonotype. The rearrangement links TRBV7-2 to TRBJ2-1; D may be TRBD2 (5 bases). V gave up 5 bases and J gave up 9 bases, with 26 bases separating them. The CDR3 has 17 amino acids. CDR1 and CDR2 (germline): SGHTA, FQGNSA. CDR3 residues: CASSRLTSGITSGEQFF. CDR3 nucleotide sequence: TGTGCCAGCAGCCGACTTACTTCCGGGATAACTTCAGGTGAGCAGTTCTTC.

This clonotype was counted many times. The J gene is TRBJ2-1, the V gene TRBV6-5; 10 bases agree with TRBD2. The germline V gene has CDR1 MNHEY and CDR2 SVGAGI. Trimming at V came to 5 bases and at J to 0 bases, leaving 4 bases not matched to a gene. CDR3 length equals 16 residues. The CDR3 DNA sequence: TGTGCCAGCAGTCTTCTAGCGGGAGCCTCCTACAATGAGCAGTTCTTC. This gives the protein CASSLLAGASYNEQFF.

This clonotype came up many times. The chain uses TRBV7-2 and TRBJ2-1; D may be TRBD1 or TRBD2 (6 bases each). Germline CDR1 reads SGHTA; CDR2 reads FQGNSA. The CDR3 totals 17 residues. Trimming stripped 5 bases from V and 3 bases from J, with 20 bases between. The CDR3, as DNA: TGTGCCAGCAGCCCAAGGGGGTGGGGACTCAGCTACAATGAGCAGTTCTTC. Amino acids: CASSPRGWGLSYNEQFF.

This clonotype was counted ten times or more. The CDR3 region has the DNA TGTGCCAGCAGCTTAAAAAGGGGGCGAGACACTGAAGCTTTCTTT. It encodes CASSLKRGRDTEAFF. The V and J genes are TRBV7-9 and TRBJ1-1; 7 bases fit TRBD1. The CDR3 consists of 15 residues. V dropped 2 bases and J dropped 3; count of bases not matched to a gene: 6. Germline V lookup: CDR1 SEHNR, CDR2 FQNEAQ (reference sequence).

This clonotype occurred many times. The rearrangement uses TRBV12-3 or TRBV12-4 and TRBJ2-3; 13 bases line up with TRBD2. V lost 2 bases, J lost 3 bases, and 2 bases stayed unmatched. The CDR3 contains 16 residues. This CDR3 reads CASSLTSGGATDTQYF. CDR3 sequence (DNA): TGTGCCAGCAGTTTAACTAGCGGGGGGGCAACAGATACGCAGTATTTT.

The chain's CDR3 is CASSSSLSGSYTF. In nucleotides, the CDR3 is TGTGCCAGCAGTTCCAGCCTAAGTGGAAGCTACACCTTC. The chain uses TRBV27 and TRBJ1-2, with D unclear. V gave up 4 bases and J gave up 9 bases, with 15 bases separating them. CDR1 and CDR2 (germline): MNHEY, SMNVEV (reference sequence). The CDR3 is made up of 13 amino acids.

Within the sample, this clonotype is medium-sized (0.01 to 0.1%). V is TRBV12-5 and J is TRBJ1-1; D is unclear. There are 15 residues in the CDR3. Germline CDR1 is LGHNT and CDR2 is FRNRAP. V dropped 0 bases and J dropped 1 base, with 9 bases sitting between them. The DNA of the CDR3 is TGTGCTAGTGGTTTGGTACACTCGGGGAACACTGAAGCTTTCTTT. Translation gives CASGLVHSGNTEAFF.

This clonotype was observed at least ten times. The chain couples TRBV29-1 to TRBJ1-2; possible D gene TRBD1, 5 bases. The CDR3 sequence is 13 residues long. With 4 bases removed from V and 5 bases from J, the gap between germline ends came to 14 bases. Germline values: CDR1 SQVTM, CDR2 ANQGSEA. The CDR3 nucleotides read TGCAGCGTTGGGGGGGTTGAGCTGTATGGCTACACCTTC. Translating gives CSVGGVELYGYTF.